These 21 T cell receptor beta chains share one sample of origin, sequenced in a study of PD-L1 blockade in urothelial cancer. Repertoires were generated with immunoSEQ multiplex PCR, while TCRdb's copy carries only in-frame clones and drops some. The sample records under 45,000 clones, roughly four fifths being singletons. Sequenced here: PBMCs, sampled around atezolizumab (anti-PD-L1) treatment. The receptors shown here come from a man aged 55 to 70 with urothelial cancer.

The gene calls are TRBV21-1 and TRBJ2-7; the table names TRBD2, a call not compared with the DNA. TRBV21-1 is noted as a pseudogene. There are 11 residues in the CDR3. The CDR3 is CASNPEGEQYF. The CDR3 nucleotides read TGTGCCAGCAACCCAGAGGGCGAGCAGTACTTC.

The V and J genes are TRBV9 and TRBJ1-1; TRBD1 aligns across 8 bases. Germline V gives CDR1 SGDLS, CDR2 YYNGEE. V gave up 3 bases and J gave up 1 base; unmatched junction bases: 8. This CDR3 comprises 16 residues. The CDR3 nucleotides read TGTGCCAGCAGCGCCCGGACAGGGCTCGGGAACACTGAAGCTTTCTTT. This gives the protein CASSARTGLGNTEAFF. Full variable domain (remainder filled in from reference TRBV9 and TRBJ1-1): DSGVTQTPKHLITATGQRVTLRCSPRSGDLSVYWYQQSLDQGLQFLIQYYNGEERAKGNILERFSAQQFPDLHSELNLSSLELGDSALYFCASSARTGLGNTEAFFGQGTRLTVV.

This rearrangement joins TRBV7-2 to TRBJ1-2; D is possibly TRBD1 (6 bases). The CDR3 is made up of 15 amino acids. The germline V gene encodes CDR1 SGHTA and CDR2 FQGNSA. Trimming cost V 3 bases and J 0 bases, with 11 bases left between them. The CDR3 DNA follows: TGTGCCAGCAGCTTCCGGGACACAGCTAACTATGGCTACACCTTC. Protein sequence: CASSFRDTANYGYTF.

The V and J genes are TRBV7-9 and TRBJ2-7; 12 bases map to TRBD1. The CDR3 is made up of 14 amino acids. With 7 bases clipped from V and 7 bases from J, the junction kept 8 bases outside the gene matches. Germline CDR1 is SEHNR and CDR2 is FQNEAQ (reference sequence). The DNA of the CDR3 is TGTGCCAGCATCCGGGACAGGGGGCAACTGGAGCAGTACTTC. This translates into CASIRDRGQLEQYF.

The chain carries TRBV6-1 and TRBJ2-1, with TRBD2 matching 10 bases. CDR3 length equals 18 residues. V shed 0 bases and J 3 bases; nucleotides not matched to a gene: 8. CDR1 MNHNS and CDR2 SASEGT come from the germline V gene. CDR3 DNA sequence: TGTGCCAGCAGTGAAGCGTGGGCTAGCGGGGGCTACTACAATGAGCAGTTCTTC. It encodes CASSEAWASGGYYNEQFF.

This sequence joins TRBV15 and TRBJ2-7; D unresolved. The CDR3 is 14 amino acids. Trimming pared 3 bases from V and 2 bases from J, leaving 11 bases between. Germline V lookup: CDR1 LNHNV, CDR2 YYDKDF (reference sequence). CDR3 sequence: CATSRGEKPYEQYF. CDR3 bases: TGTGCCACCAGCAGGGGCGAGAAGCCCTACGAGCAGTACTTC.

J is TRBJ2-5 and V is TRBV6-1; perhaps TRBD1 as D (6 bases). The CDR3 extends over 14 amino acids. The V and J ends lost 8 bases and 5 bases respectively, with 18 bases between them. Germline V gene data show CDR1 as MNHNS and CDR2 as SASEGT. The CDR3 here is CASSRSQGRETQYF. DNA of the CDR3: TGTGCCAGCTCCAGATCACAGGGACGGGAGACCCAGTACTTC.

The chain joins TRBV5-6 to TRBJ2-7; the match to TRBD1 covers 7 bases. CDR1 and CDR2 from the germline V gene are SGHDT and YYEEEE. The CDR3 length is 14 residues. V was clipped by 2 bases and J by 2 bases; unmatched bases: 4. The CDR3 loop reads CASSLPGQTYEQYF. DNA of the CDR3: TGTGCCAGCAGCTTACCGGGACAGACCTACGAGCAGTACTTC.

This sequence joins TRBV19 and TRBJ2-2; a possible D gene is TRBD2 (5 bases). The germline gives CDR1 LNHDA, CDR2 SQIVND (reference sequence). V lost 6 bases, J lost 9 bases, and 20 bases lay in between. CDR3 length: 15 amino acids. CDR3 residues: CASSSARAEVRELFF. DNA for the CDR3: TGTGCCAGTAGCTCCGCCCGAGCGGAGGTCCGGGAGCTGTTTTTT.

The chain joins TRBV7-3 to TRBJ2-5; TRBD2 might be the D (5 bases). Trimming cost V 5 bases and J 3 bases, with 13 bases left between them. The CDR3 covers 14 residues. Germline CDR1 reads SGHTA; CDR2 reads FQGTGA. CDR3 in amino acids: CASSADSRKETQYF. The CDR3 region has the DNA TGTGCCAGCAGCGCGGACTCTCGGAAAGAGACCCAGTACTTC.

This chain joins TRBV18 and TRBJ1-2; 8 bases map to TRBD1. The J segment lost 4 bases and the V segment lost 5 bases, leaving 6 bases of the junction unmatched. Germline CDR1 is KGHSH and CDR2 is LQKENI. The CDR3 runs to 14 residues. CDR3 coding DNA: TGTGCCAGCTCAACGGACAGGGACGGCTATGGCTACACCTTC. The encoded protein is CASSTDRDGYGYTF.

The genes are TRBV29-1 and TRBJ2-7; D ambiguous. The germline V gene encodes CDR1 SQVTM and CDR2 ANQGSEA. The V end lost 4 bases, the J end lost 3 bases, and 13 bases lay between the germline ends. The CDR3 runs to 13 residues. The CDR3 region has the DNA TGCAGCGTTGTAGTGGCAGGCCACTACGAGCAGTACTTC. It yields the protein CSVVVAGHYEQYF.

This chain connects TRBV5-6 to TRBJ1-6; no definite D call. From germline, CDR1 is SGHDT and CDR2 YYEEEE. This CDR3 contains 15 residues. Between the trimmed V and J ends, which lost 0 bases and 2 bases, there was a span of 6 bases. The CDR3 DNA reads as TGTGCCAGCAGCTTGGCGGGGACCTATAATTCACCCCTCCACTTT. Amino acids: CASSLAGTYNSPLHF.

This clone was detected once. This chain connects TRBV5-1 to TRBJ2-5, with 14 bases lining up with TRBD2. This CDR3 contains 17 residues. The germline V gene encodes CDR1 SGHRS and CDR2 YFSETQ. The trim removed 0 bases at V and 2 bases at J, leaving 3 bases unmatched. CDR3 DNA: TGCGCCAGCAGCTTGGGGACTAGCGGGGGGCAACAAGAGACCCAGTACTTC. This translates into CASSLGTSGGQQETQYF.

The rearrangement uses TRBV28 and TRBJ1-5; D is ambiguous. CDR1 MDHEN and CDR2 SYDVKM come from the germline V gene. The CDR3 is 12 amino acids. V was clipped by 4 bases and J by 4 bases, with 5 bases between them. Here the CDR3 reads CASSSVNQPQHF. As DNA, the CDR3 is TGTGCCAGCAGTTCAGTGAATCAGCCCCAGCATTTT.

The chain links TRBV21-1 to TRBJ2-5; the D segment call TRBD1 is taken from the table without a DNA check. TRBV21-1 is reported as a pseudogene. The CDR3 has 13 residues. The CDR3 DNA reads TGTGCCAGCAGCGGGACAGGACAAGAGACCCAGTACTTC. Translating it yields CASSGTGQETQYF.

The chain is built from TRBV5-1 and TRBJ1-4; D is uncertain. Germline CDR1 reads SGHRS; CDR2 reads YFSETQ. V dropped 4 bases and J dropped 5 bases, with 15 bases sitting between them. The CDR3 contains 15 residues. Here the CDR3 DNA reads TGCGCCAGCAGCCCGGGTCCGGAGGCCAATGAAAAACTGTTTTTT. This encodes CASSPGPEANEKLFF.

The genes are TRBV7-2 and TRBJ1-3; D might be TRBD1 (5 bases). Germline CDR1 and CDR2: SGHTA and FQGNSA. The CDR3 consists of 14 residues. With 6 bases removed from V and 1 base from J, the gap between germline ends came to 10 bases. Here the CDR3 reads CASRGGGSGNTIYF. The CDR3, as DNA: TGTGCCAGCAGGGGCGGGGGGTCTGGAAACACCATATATTTT.

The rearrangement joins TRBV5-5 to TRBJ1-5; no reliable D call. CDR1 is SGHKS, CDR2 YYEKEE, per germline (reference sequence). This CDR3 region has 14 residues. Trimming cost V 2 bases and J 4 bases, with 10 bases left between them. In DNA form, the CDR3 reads TGTGCCAGCAGCTTATTCGCAGGTAATCAGCCCCAGCATTTT. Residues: CASSLFAGNQPQHF.

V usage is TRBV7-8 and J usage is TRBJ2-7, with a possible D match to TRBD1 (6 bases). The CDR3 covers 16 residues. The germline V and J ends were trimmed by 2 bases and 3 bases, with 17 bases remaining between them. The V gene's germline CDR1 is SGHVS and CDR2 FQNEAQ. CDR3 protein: CASSLSQTGRLYEQYF. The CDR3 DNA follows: TGTGCCAGCAGCTTATCCCAGACAGGTAGACTCTACGAGCAGTACTTC.

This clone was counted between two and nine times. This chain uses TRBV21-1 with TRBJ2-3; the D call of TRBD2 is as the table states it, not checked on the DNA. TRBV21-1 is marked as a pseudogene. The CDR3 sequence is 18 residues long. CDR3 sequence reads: CASSLPPGLAGVGDTQYF. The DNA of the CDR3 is TGTGCCAGCAGCTTGCCTCCGGGACTAGCGGGGGTTGGGGATACGCAGTATTTT.